This T cell receptor beta chain derives from a study of OX40 agonist ivuxolimab in advanced cancers. Study-wide results and limits: Fewer expanded clones were found on average in CD4+ than in CD8+ T cells.

With respect to this clone: Antigen: not known.

Germline CDR1 SGHDN, CDR2 FVKESK. The CDR3 is 14 amino acids. With V trimmed by 4 bases and J by 8 bases, 6 bases remained unmatched. Profiling relied on immunoSEQ multiplex PCR, and the TCRdb table lists in-frame clones only, not all of them. The table lists 55,000 to 80,000 clones, roughly nine tenths of them singletons. The TCR sequence derives from an adult with an advanced solid tumor such as melanoma, head and neck, liver or kidney cancer. This material consisted of CD4+ or CD8+ T cells sorted from blood, taken in a trial of the OX40 agonist ivuxolimab. This rearrangement joins TRBV14 to TRBJ2-1; 9 positions agree with TRBD1. The CDR3 is CASSLSGQGDEQFF. The CDR3 DNA sequence: TGTGCCAGCAGCCTATCGGGACAGGGCGATGAGCAGTTCTTC.